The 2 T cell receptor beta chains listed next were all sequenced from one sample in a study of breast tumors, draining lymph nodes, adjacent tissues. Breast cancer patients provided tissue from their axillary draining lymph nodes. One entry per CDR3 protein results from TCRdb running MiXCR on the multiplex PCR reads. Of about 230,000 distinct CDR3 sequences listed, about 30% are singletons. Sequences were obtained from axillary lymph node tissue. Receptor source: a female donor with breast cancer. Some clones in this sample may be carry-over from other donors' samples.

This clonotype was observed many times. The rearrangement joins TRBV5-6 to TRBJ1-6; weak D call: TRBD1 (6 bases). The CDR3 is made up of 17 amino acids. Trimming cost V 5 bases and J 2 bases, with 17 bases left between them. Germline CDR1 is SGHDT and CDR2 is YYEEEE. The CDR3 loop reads CASSPTGGGTYNSPLHF. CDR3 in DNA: TGTGCCAGCAGTCCGACAGGCGGGGGGACCTATAATTCACCCCTCCACTTT.

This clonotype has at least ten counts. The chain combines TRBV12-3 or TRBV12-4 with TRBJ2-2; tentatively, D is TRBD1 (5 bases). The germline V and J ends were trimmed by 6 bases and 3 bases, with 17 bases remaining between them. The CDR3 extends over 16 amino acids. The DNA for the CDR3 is TGTGCCAGCAGCGCTGCGACTCGACAGTACACCGGGGAGCTGTTTTTT. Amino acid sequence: CASSAATRQYTGELFF.